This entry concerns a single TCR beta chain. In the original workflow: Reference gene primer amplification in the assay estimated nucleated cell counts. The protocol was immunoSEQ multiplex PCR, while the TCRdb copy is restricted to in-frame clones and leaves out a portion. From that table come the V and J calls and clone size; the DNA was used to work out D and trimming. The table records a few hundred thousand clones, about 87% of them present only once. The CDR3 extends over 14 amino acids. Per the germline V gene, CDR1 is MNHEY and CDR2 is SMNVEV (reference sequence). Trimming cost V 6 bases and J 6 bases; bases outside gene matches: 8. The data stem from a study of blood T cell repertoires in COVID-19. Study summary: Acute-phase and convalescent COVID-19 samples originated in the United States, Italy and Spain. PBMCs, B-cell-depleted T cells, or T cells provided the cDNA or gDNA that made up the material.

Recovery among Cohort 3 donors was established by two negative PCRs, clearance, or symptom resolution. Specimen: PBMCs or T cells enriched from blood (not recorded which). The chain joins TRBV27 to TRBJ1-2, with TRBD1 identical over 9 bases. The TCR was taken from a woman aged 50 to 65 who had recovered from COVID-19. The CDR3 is CASSPSDRGDGYTF. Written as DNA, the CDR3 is TGTGCCAGCAGCCCTTCGGACAGGGGAGATGGCTACACCTTC.